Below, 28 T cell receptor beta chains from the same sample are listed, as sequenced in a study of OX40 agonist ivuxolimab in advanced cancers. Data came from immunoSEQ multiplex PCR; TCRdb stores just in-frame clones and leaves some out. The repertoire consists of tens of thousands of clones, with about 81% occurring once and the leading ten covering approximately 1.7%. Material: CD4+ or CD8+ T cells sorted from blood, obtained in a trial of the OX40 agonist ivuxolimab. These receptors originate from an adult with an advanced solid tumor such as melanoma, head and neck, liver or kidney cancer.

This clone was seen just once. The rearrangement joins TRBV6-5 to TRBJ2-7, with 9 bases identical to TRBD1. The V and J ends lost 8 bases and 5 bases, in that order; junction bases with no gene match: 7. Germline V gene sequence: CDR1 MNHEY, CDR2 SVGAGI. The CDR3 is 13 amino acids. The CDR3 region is CASYRDREDEQYF. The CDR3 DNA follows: TGTGCCAGCTACCGGGACAGGGAGGACGAGCAGTACTTC.

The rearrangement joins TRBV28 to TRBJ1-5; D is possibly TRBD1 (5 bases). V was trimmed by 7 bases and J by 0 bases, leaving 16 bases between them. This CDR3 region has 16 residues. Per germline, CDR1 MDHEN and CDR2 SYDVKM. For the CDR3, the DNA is TGTGCCAGCAACAAGCCGGGGGTCTATAGCAATCAGCCCCAGCATTTT. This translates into CASNKPGVYSNQPQHF.

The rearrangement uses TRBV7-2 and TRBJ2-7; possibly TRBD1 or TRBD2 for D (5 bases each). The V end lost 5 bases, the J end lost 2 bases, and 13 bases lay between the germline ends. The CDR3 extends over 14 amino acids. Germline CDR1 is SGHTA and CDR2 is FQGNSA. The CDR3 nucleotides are TGTGCCAGCAGCCGACGTAGGGACCCCTACGAGCAGTACTTC. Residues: CASSRRRDPYEQYF.

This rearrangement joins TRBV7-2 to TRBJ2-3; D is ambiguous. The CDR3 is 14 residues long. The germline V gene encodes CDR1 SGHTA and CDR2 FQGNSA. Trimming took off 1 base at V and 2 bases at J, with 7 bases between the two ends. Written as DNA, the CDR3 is TGTGCCAGCAGCTTAGATCATTTCACAGATACGCAGTATTTT. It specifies CASSLDHFTDTQYF.

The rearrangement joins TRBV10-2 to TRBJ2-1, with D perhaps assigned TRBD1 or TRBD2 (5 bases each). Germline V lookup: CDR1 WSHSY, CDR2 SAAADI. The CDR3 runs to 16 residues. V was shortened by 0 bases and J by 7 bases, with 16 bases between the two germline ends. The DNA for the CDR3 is TGCGCCAGCAGTGAGTCTGGGGACGGAGTTAGGAATGAGCAGTTCTTC. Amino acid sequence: CASSESGDGVRNEQFF.

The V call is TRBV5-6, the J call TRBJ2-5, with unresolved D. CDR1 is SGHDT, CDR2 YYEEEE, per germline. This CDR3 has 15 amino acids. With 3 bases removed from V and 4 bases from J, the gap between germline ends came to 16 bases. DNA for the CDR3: TGTGCCAGCAGCTATATATCAAGAGTTCGAGAGACCCAGTACTTC. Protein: CASSYISRVRETQYF.

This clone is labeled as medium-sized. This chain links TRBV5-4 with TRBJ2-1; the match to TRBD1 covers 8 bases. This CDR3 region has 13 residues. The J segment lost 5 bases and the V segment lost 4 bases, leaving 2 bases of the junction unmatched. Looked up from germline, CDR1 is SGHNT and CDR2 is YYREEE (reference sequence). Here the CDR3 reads CASSPTGDNEQFF. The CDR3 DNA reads TGTGCCAGCAGCCCGACAGGGGACAATGAGCAGTTCTTC.

The CDR3 loop reads CASSLLGQGGNTIYF. The CDR3 bases are TGTGCCAGCAGCCTGTTGGGACAGGGGGGAAACACCATATATTTT. J is TRBJ1-3 and V is TRBV5-6, with 10 bases identical to TRBD1. The length of the CDR3 is 15 residues. After removal of 4 bases from V and 4 bases from J, the junction contained 5 bases not matched to a gene. Germline values: CDR1 SGHDT, CDR2 YYEEEE.

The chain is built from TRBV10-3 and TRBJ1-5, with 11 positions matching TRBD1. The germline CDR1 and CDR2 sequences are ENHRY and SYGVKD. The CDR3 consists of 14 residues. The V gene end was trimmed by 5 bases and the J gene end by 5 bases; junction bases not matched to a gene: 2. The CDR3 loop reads CAISPGQGDQPQHF. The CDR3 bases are TGTGCCATCAGTCCGGGACAGGGGGATCAGCCCCAGCATTTT.

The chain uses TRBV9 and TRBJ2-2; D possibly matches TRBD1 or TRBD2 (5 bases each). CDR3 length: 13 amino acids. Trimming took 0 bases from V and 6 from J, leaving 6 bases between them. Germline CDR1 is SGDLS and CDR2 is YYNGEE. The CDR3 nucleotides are TGTGCCAGCAGCGTAGGAGGGGCCGGGGAGCTGTTTTTT. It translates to CASSVGGAGELFF.

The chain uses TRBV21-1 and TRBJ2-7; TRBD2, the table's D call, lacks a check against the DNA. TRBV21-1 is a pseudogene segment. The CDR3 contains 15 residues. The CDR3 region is CASSPALTGGYEQYF. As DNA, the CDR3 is TGTGCCAGCAGCCCCGCCCTCACGGGGGGATACGAGCAGTACTTC.

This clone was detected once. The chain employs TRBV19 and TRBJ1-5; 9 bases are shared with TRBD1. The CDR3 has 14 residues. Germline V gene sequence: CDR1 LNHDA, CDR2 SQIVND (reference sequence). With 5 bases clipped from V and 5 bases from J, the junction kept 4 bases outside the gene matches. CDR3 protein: CASSLGQGYQPQHF. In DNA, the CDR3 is TGTGCCAGTAGTCTCGGACAGGGGTATCAGCCCCAGCATTTT.

The CDR3 bases are TGTGCCAGCAGCTGGGACAGGGGCGGGGATGAGCAGTTCTTC. Residues: CASSWDRGGDEQFF. This chain joins TRBV5-4 and TRBJ2-1; TRBD1 aligns across 10 bases. Germline CDR1 is SGHNT and CDR2 is YYREEE (reference sequence). Trimming cost V 3 bases and J 8 bases; bases outside gene matches: 5. This CDR3 is built from 14 residues.

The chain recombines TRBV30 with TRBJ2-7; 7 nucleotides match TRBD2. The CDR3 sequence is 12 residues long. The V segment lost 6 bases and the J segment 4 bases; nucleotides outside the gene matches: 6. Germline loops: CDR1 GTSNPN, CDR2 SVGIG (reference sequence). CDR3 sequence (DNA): TGTGCCTGCGGCGGGAGAGGGTACGAGCAGTACTTC. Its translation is CACGGRGYEQYF.

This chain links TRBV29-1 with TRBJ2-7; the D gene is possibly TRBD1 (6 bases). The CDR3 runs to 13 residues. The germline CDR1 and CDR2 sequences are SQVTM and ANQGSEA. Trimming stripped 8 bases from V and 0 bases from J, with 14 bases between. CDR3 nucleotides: TGCAGCACCATCGACAGGATCTCCTACGAGCAGTACTTC. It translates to CSTIDRISYEQYF.

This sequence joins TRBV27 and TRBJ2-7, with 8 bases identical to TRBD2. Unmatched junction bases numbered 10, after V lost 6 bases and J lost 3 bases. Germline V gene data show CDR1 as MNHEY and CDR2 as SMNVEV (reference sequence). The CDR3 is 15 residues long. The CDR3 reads CASRPPPGTSYEQYF. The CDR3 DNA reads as TGTGCCAGCAGGCCCCCCCCCGGGACTAGCTACGAGCAGTACTTC.

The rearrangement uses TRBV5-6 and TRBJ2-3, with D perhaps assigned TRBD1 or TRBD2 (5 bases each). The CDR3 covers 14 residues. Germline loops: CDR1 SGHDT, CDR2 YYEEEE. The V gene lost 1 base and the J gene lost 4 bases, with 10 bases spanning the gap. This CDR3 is CASSLPLGADTQYF. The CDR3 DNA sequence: TGTGCCAGCAGCTTGCCTCTGGGGGCAGATACGCAGTATTTT.

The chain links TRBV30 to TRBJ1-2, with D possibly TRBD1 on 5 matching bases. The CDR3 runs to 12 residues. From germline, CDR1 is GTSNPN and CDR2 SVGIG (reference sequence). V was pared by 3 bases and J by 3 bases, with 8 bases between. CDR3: CAWRQVDYGYTF. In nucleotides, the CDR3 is TGTGCCTGGAGACAGGTGGACTATGGCTACACCTTC.

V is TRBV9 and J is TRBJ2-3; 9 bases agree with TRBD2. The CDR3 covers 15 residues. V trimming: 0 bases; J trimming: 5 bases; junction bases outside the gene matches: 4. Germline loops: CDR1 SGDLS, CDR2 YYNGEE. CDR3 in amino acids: CASSVDSGSLDTQYF. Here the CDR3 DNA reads TGTGCCAGCAGCGTAGATAGCGGGAGTCTAGATACGCAGTATTTT.

This chain's CDR3 is CASSPGLAGVAQYF. DNA for the CDR3: TGCGCCAGCAGCCCGGGACTAGCGGGAGTAGCGCAGTATTTT. The rearrangement uses TRBV4-3 and TRBJ2-3; 14 bases align to TRBD2. CDR3 length: 14 amino acids. Germline CDR1 reads LGHNA; CDR2 reads YSLEER. The trim removed 4 bases at V and 10 bases at J, leaving 4 bases unmatched.

In nucleotides, the CDR3 is TGTGCCAGCAGCTTGCTGGGCCCGAACACCGGGGAGCTGTTTTTT. Protein: CASSLLGPNTGELFF. This sequence joins TRBV7-2 and TRBJ2-2; no clear D. The CDR3 is made up of 15 amino acids. Trimming took 3 bases from V and 0 from J, leaving 8 bases between them. Germline V lookup: CDR1 SGHTA, CDR2 FQGNSA.

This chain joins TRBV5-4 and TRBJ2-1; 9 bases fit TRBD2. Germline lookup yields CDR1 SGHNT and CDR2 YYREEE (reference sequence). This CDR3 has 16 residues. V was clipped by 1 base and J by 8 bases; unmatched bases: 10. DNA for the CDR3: TGTGCCAGCAGCTTGAGGTTAATAGCGGGAGTAGATGAGCAGTTCTTC. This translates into CASSLRLIAGVDEQFF.

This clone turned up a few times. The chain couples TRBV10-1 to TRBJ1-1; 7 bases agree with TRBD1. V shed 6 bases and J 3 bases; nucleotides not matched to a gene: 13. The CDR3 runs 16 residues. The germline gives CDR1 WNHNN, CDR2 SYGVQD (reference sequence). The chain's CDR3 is CASRPRQGREDTEAFF. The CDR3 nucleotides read TGCGCCAGCAGACCCAGACAGGGAAGGGAGGACACTGAAGCTTTCTTT.

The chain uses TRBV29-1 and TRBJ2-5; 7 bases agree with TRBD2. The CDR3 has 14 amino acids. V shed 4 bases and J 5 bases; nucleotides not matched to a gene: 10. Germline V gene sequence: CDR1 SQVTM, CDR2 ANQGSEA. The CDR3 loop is CSVASGLGGETQYF. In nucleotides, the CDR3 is TGCAGCGTTGCTAGCGGACTAGGAGGTGAGACCCAGTACTTC.

The CDR3 here is CASSDGRFGGYEQYF. The CDR3 bases are TGCGCCAGCAGTGATGGAAGGTTTGGAGGATACGAGCAGTACTTC. V usage is TRBV10-2 and J usage is TRBJ2-7; D is possibly TRBD2 (5 bases). The V gene lost 3 bases and the J gene lost 4 bases, with 16 bases spanning the gap. CDR1 is WSHSY, CDR2 SAAADI, per germline. The CDR3 is made up of 15 amino acids.

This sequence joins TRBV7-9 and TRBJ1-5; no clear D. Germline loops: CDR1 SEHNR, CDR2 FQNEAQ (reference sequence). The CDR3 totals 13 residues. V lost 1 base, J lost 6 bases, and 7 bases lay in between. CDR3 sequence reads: CASSLEASQPQHF. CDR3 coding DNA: TGTGCCAGCAGCTTAGAGGCCAGTCAGCCCCAGCATTTT.

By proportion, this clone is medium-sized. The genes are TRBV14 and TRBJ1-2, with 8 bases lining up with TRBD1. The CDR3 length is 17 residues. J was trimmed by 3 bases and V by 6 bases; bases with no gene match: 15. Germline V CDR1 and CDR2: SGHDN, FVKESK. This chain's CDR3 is CASSPLPMWDRHYGYTF. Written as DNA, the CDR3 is TGTGCCAGCAGTCCCCTCCCTATGTGGGACAGGCACTATGGCTACACCTTC. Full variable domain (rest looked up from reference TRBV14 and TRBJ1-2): EAGVTQFPSHSVIEKGQTVTLRCDPISGHDNLYWYRRVMGKEIKFLLHFVKESKQDESGMPNNRFLAERTGGTYSTLKVQPAELEDSGVYFCASSPLPMWDRHYGYTFGSGTRLTVV.

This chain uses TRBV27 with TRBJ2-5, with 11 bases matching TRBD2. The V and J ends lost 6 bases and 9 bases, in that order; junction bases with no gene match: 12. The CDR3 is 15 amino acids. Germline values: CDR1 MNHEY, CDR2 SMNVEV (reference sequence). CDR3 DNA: TGTGCCAGCAGCGAAGGGACTAGCGGCCTCGGGGCCCAGTACTTC. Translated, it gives CASSEGTSGLGAQYF.